These 28 T cell receptor beta chains were sequenced from one sample in a study of blood T cells in healthy people across ages. Through a sample-barcoded 5' primer and a J-beta primer mix, a second PCR was run for 7 to 11 cycles. TCRdb reanalysed the 5' RACE reads using MiXCR and keeps one entry per CDR3 protein. The sample contains approximately 780,000 distinct CDR3 sequences, roughly 25% of which appear only once. These data were also reused for a study on T cells of mothers and their children.

Sequencing was performed on blood. Source of these receptors: a boy under 18 in good health.

This chain uses TRBV20-1 with TRBJ2-1, with 9 bases fitting TRBD2. This CDR3 is built from 15 residues. CDR1 and CDR2 from the germline V gene are DFQATT and SNEGSKA (reference sequence). Trimming at V came to 5 bases and at J to 4 bases, leaving 9 bases not matched to a gene. CDR3 loop: CSAPLLAGEYNEQFF. For the CDR3, the DNA is TGCAGTGCTCCACTCTTAGCGGGGGAGTACAATGAGCAGTTCTTC.

The chain employs TRBV28 and TRBJ2-7; D perhaps matches TRBD1 (6 bases). The V end was cut by 5 bases, the J end by 0 bases, with 17 bases between. The CDR3 consists of 16 residues. The germline V gene encodes CDR1 MDHEN and CDR2 SYDVKM. The CDR3: CASSTRQEPYSYEQYF. CDR3 sequence (DNA): TGTGCCAGCAGTACAAGACAGGAGCCGTACTCCTACGAGCAGTACTTC.

The chain couples TRBV7-2 to TRBJ2-7; 8 nucleotides align to TRBD1. The CDR3 spans 15 residues. Germline CDR1 is SGHTA and CDR2 is FQGNSA. The V and J ends lost 5 bases and 0 bases, in that order; junction bases with no gene match: 6. Here the CDR3 DNA reads TGTGCCAGCAGCGTCCGGGACAGGAGCTCCTACGAGCAGTACTTC. Amino acids: CASSVRDRSSYEQYF.

DNA for the CDR3: TGTGCCAGCCATGGGAACAGACTCACCGGGGAGCTGTTTTTT. This sequence encodes CASHGNRLTGELFF. V gene TRBV27 combines with J gene TRBJ2-2; D uncertain. The CDR3 has 14 amino acids. The germline CDR1 and CDR2 sequences are MNHEY and SMNVEV (reference sequence). Between the trimmed V and J ends, which lost 8 bases and 4 bases, there was a span of 14 bases.

The sample holds a few counts of this clonotype. In nucleotides, the CDR3 is TGTGCCAGCAGGCAACTGGGACAGTTTAGTCACGAGCAGTACTTC. Translating it yields CASRQLGQFSHEQYF. This sequence joins TRBV6-1 and TRBJ2-1; TRBD1 aligns across 7 bases. The J call may be wrong; the DNA end is better matched by TRBJ2-7. CDR1 and CDR2 (germline): MNHNS, SASEGT. This CDR3 spans 15 amino acids.

The chain uses TRBV28 and TRBJ2-5; D is uncertain. The length of the CDR3 is 15 residues. CDR1 and CDR2 from the germline V gene are MDHEN and SYDVKM. V was trimmed by 6 bases and J by 5 bases, leaving 19 bases between them. CDR3 in amino acids: CASSVLLKLRETQYF. CDR3 DNA: TGTGCCAGCAGCGTCCTATTGAAATTGAGGGAGACCCAGTACTTC.

This clonotype came up a few times. The chain joins TRBV20-1 to TRBJ2-5; TRBD2 agrees at 9 bases. J was trimmed by 4 bases and V by 4 bases; bases with no gene match: 1. In germline, CDR1 is DFQATT, CDR2 SNEGSKA (reference sequence). The CDR3 length is 12 residues. CDR3 loop: CSAKAGGETQYF. CDR3 bases: TGCAGTGCTAAAGCGGGGGGAGAGACCCAGTACTTC.

This clonotype was counted between two and nine times. The chain combines TRBV15 with TRBJ1-5, with D possibly TRBD1 on 5 matching bases. The CDR3 is 15 amino acids. Per the germline V gene, CDR1 is LNHNV and CDR2 is YYDKDF (reference sequence). V lost 5 bases and J lost 1, with 12 bases in between. CDR3 in amino acids: CATSGRVASNQPQHF. Written as DNA, the CDR3 is TGTGCCACCAGCGGCAGGGTAGCGAGCAATCAGCCCCAGCATTTT.

This rearrangement joins TRBV3-1 to TRBJ2-1; 8 bases line up with TRBD2. The V and J ends lost 2 bases and 9 bases, in that order; junction bases with no gene match: 9. The CDR3 extends over 15 amino acids. Germline-derived CDR1 and CDR2 are LGHDT and YNNKEL (reference sequence). The CDR3 reads CASSQSLGGAGEQFF. CDR3 nucleotides: TGTGCCAGCAGCCAATCTCTCGGGGGGGCCGGTGAGCAGTTCTTC.

In its sample, this clonotype was seen a few times. V gene TRBV29-1 combines with J gene TRBJ2-7; 12 bases match TRBD1. The CDR3 sequence is 13 residues long. The V gene end was trimmed by 6 bases and the J gene end by 7 bases; junction bases not matched to a gene: 7. The V gene's germline CDR1 is SQVTM and CDR2 ANQGSEA. CDR3 in amino acids: CSVAGQGAWEQYF. CDR3 DNA: TGCAGCGTAGCGGGACAGGGGGCTTGGGAGCAGTACTTC.

Here the CDR3 reads CASSRASTQETQYF. For the CDR3, the DNA is TGTGCCAGCAGCAGAGCGTCAACCCAAGAGACCCAGTACTTC. The chain recombines TRBV12-3 or TRBV12-4 with TRBJ2-5; D remains ambiguous. The CDR3 has 14 residues. The ends were cut back, 6 bases at V and 1 base at J, with 12 bases in the middle.

This clonotype was counted only a few times. The rearrangement uses TRBV3-1 and TRBJ2-7; 8 bases align to TRBD1. V lost 4 bases and J lost 3; bases outside the gene matches: 8. Germline assignment: CDR1 LGHDT and CDR2 YNNKEL (reference sequence). The CDR3 contains 15 residues. The CDR3: CASSRGQGVDYEQYF. CDR3 bases: TGTGCCAGCAGCCGCGGACAGGGAGTTGACTACGAGCAGTACTTC.

CDR3 amino acids: CASSTTGAYTEAFF. In DNA form, the CDR3 reads TGTGCCAGCAGCACGACAGGGGCCTACACTGAAGCTTTCTTT. This chain connects TRBV2 to TRBJ1-1, with 8 positions matching TRBD1. The length of the CDR3 is 14 residues. Per germline, CDR1 SNHLY and CDR2 FYNNEI. J lost 3 bases, V lost 6 bases, and 6 bases had no gene match.

This clonotype has only a few counts. The genes are TRBV7-9 and TRBJ1-4; 7 bases fit TRBD1. Germline trimming cut 5 bases from V and 8 bases from J; bases unmatched to any gene: 11. This CDR3 has 15 amino acids. Germline CDR1 reads SEHNR; CDR2 reads FQNEAQ (reference sequence). The CDR3 sequence: CASSPHRGPGEKLFF. For the CDR3, the DNA is TGTGCCAGCAGCCCCCACAGGGGCCCTGGCGAAAAACTGTTTTTT.

This clonotype was seen once. This chain connects TRBV2 to TRBJ2-2; D is perhaps TRBD2 (6 bases). The V end was cut by 7 bases, the J end by 5 bases, with 11 bases between. The V gene's germline CDR1 is SNHLY and CDR2 FYNNEI. CDR3 length: 13 amino acids. The CDR3 DNA sequence: TGTGCCAGCAAAAAGGGGAGGACCGGGGAGCTGTTTTTT. As protein: CASKKGRTGELFF.

The V call is TRBV2, the J call TRBJ1-1; no clear D. CDR1 is SNHLY and CDR2 is FYNNEI in the germline V gene. The V and J ends lost 3 bases and 0 bases respectively, with 8 bases between them. This CDR3 has 14 amino acids. CDR3 sequence (DNA): TGTGCCAGCAGTGAGGCACTCATGAACACTGAAGCTTTCTTT. Protein: CASSEALMNTEAFF.

J is TRBJ2-1 and V is TRBV10-3, with D possibly called TRBD1 or TRBD2 (6 bases each). CDR1 is ENHRY and CDR2 is SYGVKD in the germline V gene. CDR3 length equals 13 residues. V gave up 4 bases and J gave up 7 bases, with 11 bases separating them. Here the CDR3 reads CAISARGGNEQFF. The CDR3 region has the DNA TGTGCCATCAGTGCCCGAGGGGGGAATGAGCAGTTCTTC.

The V gene is TRBV15, the J gene TRBJ1-1, with 8 bases identical to TRBD1. Germline CDR1 LNHNV, CDR2 YYDKDF (reference sequence). V shed 3 bases and J 4 bases; nucleotides not matched to a gene: 13. This CDR3 is 17 amino acids long. CDR3 in amino acids: CATSRGRTGLMGTEAFF. DNA for the CDR3: TGTGCCACCAGCAGGGGAAGGACAGGGCTGATGGGCACTGAAGCTTTCTTT. Together with reference TRBV15 and TRBJ1-1, the CDR3 gives the full variable domain: DAMVIQNPRYQVTQFGKPVTLSCSQTLNHNVMYWYQQKSSQAPKLLFHYYDKDFNNEADTPDNFQSRRPNTSFCFLDIRSPGLGDTAMYLCATSRGRTGLMGTEAFFGQGTRLTVV.

In this sample, this clonotype turned up many times. This chain uses TRBV28 with TRBJ2-5; D perhaps matches TRBD2 (6 bases). CDR1 is MDHEN and CDR2 is SYDVKM in the germline V gene. The CDR3 has 15 amino acids. The V end lost 6 bases, the J end lost 4 bases, and 18 bases lay between the germline ends. CDR3 DNA: TGTGCCAGCAGCCAAGGAGGGGTCCCGGCAGAGACCCAGTACTTC. Protein sequence: CASSQGGVPAETQYF.

The rearrangement joins TRBV27 to TRBJ2-1; the D gene is possibly TRBD2 (6 bases). CDR3 length: 18 residues. V was trimmed by 6 bases and J by 5 bases, leaving 26 bases between them. CDR1 is MNHEY, CDR2 SMNVEV, per germline (reference sequence). The CDR3 DNA sequence: TGTGCCAGCAGCCAAGCGCGGGGAGGTTTCTTCCTCAACAATGAGCAGTTCTTC. Amino acid sequence: CASSQARGGFFLNNEQFF.

In its sample, this clonotype was seen many times. V and J are TRBV10-2 and TRBJ2-3; D unresolved. V was cut by 5 bases and J by 4 bases, with 4 bases left in between. This CDR3 is 11 amino acids long. CDR1 WSHSY and CDR2 SAAADI come from the germline V gene. The CDR3 DNA sequence: TGCGCCAGCAGTCCTGCAGATACGCAGTATTTT. It codes for CASSPADTQYF.

V gene TRBV6-6 combines with J gene TRBJ2-3; 8 positions match TRBD2. The CDR3 runs to 13 residues. Per the germline V gene, CDR1 is MNHNY and CDR2 is SVGAGI (reference sequence). The V and J ends lost 8 bases and 10 bases, in that order; junction bases with no gene match: 11. The CDR3 nucleotides read TGTGCCAGCTATAGCGGGGCCCAGCCGTCGCAGTATTTT. This sequence encodes CASYSGAQPSQYF.

This clonotype was counted between two and nine times. The chain links TRBV21-1 to TRBJ1-4; TRBD1 was called by the table and not checked on the DNA. TRBV21-1 is a known pseudogene. CDR3 length: 16 residues. CDR3 in DNA: TGTGCCAGCAGCAAAGTCTTCGGGACAGCCAATGAAAAACTGTTTTTT. Its protein product is CASSKVFGTANEKLFF.

This chain uses TRBV27 with TRBJ2-5, with D possibly being TRBD1 (6 bases). The J call is doubtful: the DNA matches TRBJ2-7 better. The CDR3 sequence is 16 residues long. Germline CDR1 and CDR2: MNHEY and SMNVEV (reference sequence). The CDR3 DNA reads as TGTGCCAGCAGTTTAAGTGGCAGGGGATTAGCCTACGAGCAGTACTTC. It yields the protein CASSLSGRGLAYEQYF.

The table lists this clonotype with a few counts. This chain links TRBV2 with TRBJ2-5, with 7 bases that match TRBD2. V lost 5 bases and J lost 6; bases outside the gene matches: 9. The CDR3 contains 14 residues. The germline gives CDR1 SNHLY, CDR2 FYNNEI. The DNA of the CDR3 is TGTGCCAGCAGTCCACGGACTAGTGTACAGACCCAGTACTTC. Translating it yields CASSPRTSVQTQYF.

For this clonotype: This may be a read error: a much more frequent sequence differs by one nucleotide. The chain links TRBV11-2 to TRBJ2-5; D might be TRBD2 (6 bases). Germline lookup yields CDR1 SGHAT and CDR2 FQNNGV. The length of the CDR3 is 15 residues. CDR3 in amino acids: CASSLGAGYQGTQYF. CDR3 sequence (DNA): TGTGCCAGCAGCTTGGGTGCGGGGTACCAAGGGACCCAGTACTTC.

This chain connects TRBV28 to TRBJ1-4; maybe TRBD1 (5 bases). V lost 1 base to trimming and J lost 4 bases, with 10 bases between them. Per the germline V gene, CDR1 is MDHEN and CDR2 is SYDVKM. CDR3 size: 15 residues. The CDR3 here is CASSLFGGINEKLFF. In nucleotides, the CDR3 is TGTGCCAGCAGTTTATTTGGGGGGATTAATGAAAAACTGTTTTTT.

This rearrangement joins TRBV18 to TRBJ2-7; D might be TRBD2 (5 bases). Trimming took off 0 bases at V and 1 base at J, with 7 bases between the two ends. Germline CDR1 and CDR2: KGHSH and LQKENI. CDR3 length equals 14 residues. CDR3 amino acids: CASSPPAGSYEQYF. The DNA of the CDR3 is TGTGCCAGCTCACCACCGGCGGGTTCCTACGAGCAGTACTTC.